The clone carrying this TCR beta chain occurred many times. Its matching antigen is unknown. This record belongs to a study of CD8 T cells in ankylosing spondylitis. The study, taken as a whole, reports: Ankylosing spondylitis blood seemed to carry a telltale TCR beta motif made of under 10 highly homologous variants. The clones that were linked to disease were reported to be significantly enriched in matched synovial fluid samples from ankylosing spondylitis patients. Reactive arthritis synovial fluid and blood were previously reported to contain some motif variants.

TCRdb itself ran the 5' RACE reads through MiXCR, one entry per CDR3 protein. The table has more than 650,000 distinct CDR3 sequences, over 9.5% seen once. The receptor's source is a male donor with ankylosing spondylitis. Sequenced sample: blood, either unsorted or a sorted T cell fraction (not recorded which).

The CDR3 nucleotides are TGCAGTGCCCACAGGGGGCAAGAGACCCAGTACTTC. This codes for CSAHRGQETQYF. The chain joins TRBV20-1 to TRBJ2-5; 8 nucleotides agree with TRBD1. Germline V lookup: CDR1 DFQATT, CDR2 SNEGSKA (reference sequence). Trimming at V came to 6 bases and at J to 2 bases, leaving 2 bases not matched to a gene. The CDR3 length is 12 residues.